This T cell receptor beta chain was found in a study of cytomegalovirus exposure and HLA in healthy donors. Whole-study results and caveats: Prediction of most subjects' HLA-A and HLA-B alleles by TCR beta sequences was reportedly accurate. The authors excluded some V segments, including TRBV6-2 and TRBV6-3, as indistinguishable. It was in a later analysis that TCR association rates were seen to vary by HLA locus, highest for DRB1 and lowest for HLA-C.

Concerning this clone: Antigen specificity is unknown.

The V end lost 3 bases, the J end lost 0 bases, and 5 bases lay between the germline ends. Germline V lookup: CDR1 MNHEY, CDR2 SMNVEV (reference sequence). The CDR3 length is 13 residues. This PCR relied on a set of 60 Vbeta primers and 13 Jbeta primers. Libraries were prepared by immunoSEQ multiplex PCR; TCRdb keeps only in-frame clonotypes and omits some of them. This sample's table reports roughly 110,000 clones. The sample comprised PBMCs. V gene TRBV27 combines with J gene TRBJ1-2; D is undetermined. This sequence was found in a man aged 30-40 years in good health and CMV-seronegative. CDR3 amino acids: CASSFQANYGYTF. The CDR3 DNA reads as TGTGCCAGCAGTTTCCAGGCTAACTATGGCTACACCTTC.